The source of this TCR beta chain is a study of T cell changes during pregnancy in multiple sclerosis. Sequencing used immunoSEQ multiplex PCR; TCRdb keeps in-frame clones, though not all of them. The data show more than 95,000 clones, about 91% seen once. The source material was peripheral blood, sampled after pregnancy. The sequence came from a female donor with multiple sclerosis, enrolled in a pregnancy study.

The CDR3 bases are TGTGCCGTTAGAGGGACAGGGAACACCGGGGAGCTGTTTTTT. Translated, it gives CAVRGTGNTGELFF. This chain joins TRBV6-1 and TRBJ2-2; 8 bases line up with TRBD1. This CDR3 region has 14 residues. CDR1 MNHNS and CDR2 SASEGT come from the germline V gene. V dropped 11 bases and J dropped 1; count of bases not matched to a gene: 6.